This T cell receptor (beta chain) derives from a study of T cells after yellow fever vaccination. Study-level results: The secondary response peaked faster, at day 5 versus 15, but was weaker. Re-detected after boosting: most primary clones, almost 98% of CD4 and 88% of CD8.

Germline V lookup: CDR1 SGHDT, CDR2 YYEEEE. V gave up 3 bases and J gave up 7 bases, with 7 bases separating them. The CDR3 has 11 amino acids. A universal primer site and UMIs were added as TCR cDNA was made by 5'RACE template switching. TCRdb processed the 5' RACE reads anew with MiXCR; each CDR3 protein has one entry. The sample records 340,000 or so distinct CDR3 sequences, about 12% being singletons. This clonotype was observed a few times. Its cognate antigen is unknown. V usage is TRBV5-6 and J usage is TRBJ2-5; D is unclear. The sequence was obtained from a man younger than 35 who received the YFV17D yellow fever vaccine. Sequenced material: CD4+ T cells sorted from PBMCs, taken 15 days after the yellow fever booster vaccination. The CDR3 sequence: CASSSSGTQYF. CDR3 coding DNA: TGTGCCAGCAGCTCCTCCGGGACCCAGTACTTC.